Sequencing of this T cell receptor beta chain was carried out in a study of cytomegalovirus exposure and HLA in healthy donors. The PCR used 60 Vbeta and 13 Jbeta primers. Method: immunoSEQ multiplex PCR; TCRdb's copy keeps in-frame clones and lacks some. Of about 93,000 clones listed, around 84% are singletons. The CDR3 is made up of 14 amino acids. The germline V gene encodes CDR1 MDHEN and CDR2 SYDVKM. V was clipped by 6 bases and J by 0 bases, with 12 bases between them. The sequence was obtained from a woman aged 40-49 years in good health and CMV-seronegative. This sequence joins TRBV28 and TRBJ2-7, with unresolved D. Sequences were obtained from PBMCs. The CDR3 bases are TGTGCCAGCAGGGTCGACTTCCTCTCCTACGAGCAGTACTTC. The encoded protein is CASRVDFLSYEQYF.